This T cell receptor (beta chain) came from a study of cytomegalovirus exposure and HLA in healthy donors. PCR used 60 Vbeta primers and 13 Jbeta primers. The protocol was immunoSEQ multiplex PCR, while the TCRdb copy is restricted to in-frame clones and leaves out a portion. The sample includes fewer than 150,000 clones, about 74% seen only once; the top ten take about 3.1%. Study-level findings and limits: The only immune exposure information that was available was CMV serostatus. In presence/absence analyses, roughly uniform sequencing depth across donors was assumed.

To note about this clone: Its antigen is as yet unknown.

The V end lost 4 bases, the J end lost 1 base, and 7 bases lay between the germline ends. The CDR3 extends over 13 amino acids. Germline V CDR1 and CDR2: SGHRS, YFSETQ. Sequenced: PBMCs. The chain couples TRBV5-1 to TRBJ2-3; the D is unclear. The receptor was isolated from a man aged 35 to 55 in good health and CMV-seronegative. CDR3 amino acids: CASSPQGTDTQYF. The CDR3 nucleotides are TGCGCCAGCAGCCCGCAGGGCACAGATACGCAGTATTTT.